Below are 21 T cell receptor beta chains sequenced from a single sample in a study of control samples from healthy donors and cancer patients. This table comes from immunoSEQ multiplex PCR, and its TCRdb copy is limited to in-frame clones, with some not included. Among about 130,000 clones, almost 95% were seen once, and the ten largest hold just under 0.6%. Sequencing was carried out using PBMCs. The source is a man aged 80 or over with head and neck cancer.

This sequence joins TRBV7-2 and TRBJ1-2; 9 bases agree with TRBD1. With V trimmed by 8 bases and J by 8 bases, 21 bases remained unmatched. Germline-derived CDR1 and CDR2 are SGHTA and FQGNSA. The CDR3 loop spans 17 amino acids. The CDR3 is CASGTGNPATRRRGYTF. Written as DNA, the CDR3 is TGTGCCAGCGGGACAGGGAATCCTGCAACGCGCAGAAGGGGCTACACCTTC.

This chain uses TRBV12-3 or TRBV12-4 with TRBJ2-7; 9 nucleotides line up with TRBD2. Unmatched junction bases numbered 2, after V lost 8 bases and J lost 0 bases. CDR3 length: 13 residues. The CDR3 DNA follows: TGTGCCAGCCGGACTAGCGCCTCCTACGAGCAGTACTTC. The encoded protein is CASRTSASYEQYF.

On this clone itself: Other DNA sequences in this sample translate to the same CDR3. CDR3 bases: TGTGCCACCAGCAGAGTTGGCGGGAGCTCCTACGAGCAGTACTTC. Translating gives CATSRVGGSSYEQYF. This sequence joins TRBV15 and TRBJ2-7, with TRBD2 identical over 7 bases. Germline lookup yields CDR1 LNHNV and CDR2 YYDKDF (reference sequence). Trimming removed 1 base from V and 0 bases from J; junction bases left unmatched: 3. The CDR3 is made up of 15 amino acids. Together with reference TRBV15 and TRBJ2-7, the CDR3 gives the full variable domain: DAMVIQNPRYQVTQFGKPVTLSCSQTLNHNVMYWYQQKSSQAPKLLFHYYDKDFNNEADTPDNFQSRRPNTSFCFLDIRSPGLGDTAMYLCATSRVGGSSYEQYFGPGTRLTVT.

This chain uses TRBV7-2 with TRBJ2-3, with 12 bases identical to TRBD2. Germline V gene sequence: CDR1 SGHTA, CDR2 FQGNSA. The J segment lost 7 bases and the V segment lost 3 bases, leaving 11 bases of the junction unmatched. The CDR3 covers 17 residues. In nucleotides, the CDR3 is TGTGCCAGCAGCTTCAGGTCGACTAGCGGGAGTAGATATACGCAGTATTTT. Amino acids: CASSFRSTSGSRYTQYF.

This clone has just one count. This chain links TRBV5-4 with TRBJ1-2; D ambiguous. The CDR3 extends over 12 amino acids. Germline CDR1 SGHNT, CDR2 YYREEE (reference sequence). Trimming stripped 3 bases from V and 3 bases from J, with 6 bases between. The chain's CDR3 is CASSYRDYGYTF. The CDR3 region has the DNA TGTGCCAGCAGCTATAGGGACTATGGCTACACCTTC.

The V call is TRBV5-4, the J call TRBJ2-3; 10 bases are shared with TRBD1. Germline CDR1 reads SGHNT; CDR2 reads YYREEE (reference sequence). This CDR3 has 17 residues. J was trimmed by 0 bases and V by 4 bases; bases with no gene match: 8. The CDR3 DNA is TGTGCCAGCAGCCGACGACAGGGGGCGGAGAGCACAGATACGCAGTATTTT. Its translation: CASSRRQGAESTDTQYF.

For the CDR3, the DNA is TGCGCCAGTGCATATCCCTCGGGTGGCGAGCAGTACTTC. This sequence encodes CASAYPSGGEQYF. The rearrangement uses TRBV5-1 and TRBJ2-7; D unclear. CDR1 is SGHRS, CDR2 YFSETQ, per germline. This CDR3 comprises 13 residues. V was shortened by 8 bases and J by 6 bases, with 18 bases between the two germline ends.

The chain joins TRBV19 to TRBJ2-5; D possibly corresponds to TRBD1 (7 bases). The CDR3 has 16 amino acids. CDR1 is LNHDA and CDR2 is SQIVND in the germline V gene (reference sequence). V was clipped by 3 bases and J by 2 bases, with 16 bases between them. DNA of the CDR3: TGTGCCAGTAGTATCGGCAGGGGGGACCAACAAGAGACCCAGTACTTC. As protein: CASSIGRGDQQETQYF.

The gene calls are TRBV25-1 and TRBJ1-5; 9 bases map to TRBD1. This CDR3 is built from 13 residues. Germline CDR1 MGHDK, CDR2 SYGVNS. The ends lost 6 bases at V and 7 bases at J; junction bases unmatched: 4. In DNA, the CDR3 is TGTGCCAGCAGAGGGACAGGGCACCAGCCCCAGCATTTT. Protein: CASRGTGHQPQHF.

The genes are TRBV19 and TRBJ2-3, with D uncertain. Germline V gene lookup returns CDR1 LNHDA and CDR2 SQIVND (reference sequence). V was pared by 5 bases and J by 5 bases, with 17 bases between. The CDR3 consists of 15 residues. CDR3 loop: CASSSPGPFVDTQYF. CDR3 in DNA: TGTGCCAGTAGTTCCCCCGGGCCCTTTGTAGATACGCAGTATTTT.

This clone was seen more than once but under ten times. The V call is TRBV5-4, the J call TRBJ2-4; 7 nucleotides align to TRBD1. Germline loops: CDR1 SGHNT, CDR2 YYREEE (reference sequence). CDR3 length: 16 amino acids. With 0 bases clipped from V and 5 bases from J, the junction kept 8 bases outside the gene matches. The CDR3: CASSLESGTAENIQYF. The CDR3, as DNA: TGTGCCAGCAGCTTGGAGTCCGGGACAGCGGAAAACATTCAGTACTTC. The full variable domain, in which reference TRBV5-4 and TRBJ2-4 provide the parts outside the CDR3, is ETGVTQSPTHLIKTRGQQVTLRCSSQSGHNTVSWYQQALGQGPQFIFQYYREEENGRGNFPPRFSGLQFPNYSSELNVNALELDDSALYLCASSLESGTAENIQYFGAGTRLSVL.

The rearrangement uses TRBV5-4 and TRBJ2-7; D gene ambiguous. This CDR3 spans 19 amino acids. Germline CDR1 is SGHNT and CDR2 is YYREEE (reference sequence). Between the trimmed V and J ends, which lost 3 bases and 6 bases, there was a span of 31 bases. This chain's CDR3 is CASSCLFILPAKGGSEQYF. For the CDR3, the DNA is TGTGCCAGCAGCTGCCTCTTTATTTTGCCTGCCAAGGGTGGTTCCGAGCAGTACTTC.

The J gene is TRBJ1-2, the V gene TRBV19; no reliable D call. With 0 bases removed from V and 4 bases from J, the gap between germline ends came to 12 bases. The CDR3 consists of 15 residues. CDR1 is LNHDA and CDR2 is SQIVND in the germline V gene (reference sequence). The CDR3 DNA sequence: TGTGCCAGTAGTATAGATGGCAGTCTGGGCTATGGCTACACCTTC. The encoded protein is CASSIDGSLGYGYTF.

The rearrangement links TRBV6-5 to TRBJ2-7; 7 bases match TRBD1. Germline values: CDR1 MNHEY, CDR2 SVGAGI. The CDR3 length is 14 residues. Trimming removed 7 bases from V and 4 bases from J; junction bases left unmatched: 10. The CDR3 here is CASNPPGTDYEQYF. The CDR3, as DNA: TGTGCCAGCAATCCCCCCGGGACAGATTACGAGCAGTACTTC.

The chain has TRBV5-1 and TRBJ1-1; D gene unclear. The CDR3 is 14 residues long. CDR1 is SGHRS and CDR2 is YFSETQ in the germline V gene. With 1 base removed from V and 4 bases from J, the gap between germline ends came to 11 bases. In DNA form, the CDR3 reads TGCGCCAGCAGCTTGAGCCGGGTGGGCACTGAAGCTTTCTTT. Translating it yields CASSLSRVGTEAFF. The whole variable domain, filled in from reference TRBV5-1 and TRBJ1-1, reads KAGVTQTPRYLIKTRGQQVTLSCSPISGHRSVSWYQQTPGQGLQFLFEYFSETQRNKGNFPGRFSGRQFSNSRSEMNVSTLELGDSALYLCASSLSRVGTEAFFGQGTRLTVV.

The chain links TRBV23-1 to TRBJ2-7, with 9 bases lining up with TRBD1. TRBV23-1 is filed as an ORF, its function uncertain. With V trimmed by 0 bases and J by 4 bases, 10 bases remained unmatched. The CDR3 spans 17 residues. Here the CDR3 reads CASSQSAWDRETYEQYF. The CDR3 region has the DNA TGCGCCAGCAGTCAATCGGCTTGGGACAGGGAGACGTACGAGCAGTACTTC.

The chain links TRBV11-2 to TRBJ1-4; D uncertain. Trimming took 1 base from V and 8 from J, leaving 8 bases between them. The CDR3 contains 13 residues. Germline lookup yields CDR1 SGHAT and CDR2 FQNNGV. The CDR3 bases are TGTGCCAGCAGCTTAGGGGCCAGCGAAAAACTGTTTTTT. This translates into CASSLGASEKLFF.

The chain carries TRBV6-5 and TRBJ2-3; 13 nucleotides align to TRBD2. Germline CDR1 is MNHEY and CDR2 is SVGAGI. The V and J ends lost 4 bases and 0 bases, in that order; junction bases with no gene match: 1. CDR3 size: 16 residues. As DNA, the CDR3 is TGTGCCAGCAGTTCGGGACTAGCGGGGAGCACAGATACGCAGTATTTT. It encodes CASSSGLAGSTDTQYF.

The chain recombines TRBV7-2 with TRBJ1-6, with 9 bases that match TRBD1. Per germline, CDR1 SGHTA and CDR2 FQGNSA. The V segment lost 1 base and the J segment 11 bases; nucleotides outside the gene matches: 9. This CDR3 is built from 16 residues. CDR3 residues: CASSLGTGGFSTPLHF. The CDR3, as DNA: TGTGCCAGCAGCTTAGGTACAGGGGGCTTTTCTACACCCCTCCACTTT.

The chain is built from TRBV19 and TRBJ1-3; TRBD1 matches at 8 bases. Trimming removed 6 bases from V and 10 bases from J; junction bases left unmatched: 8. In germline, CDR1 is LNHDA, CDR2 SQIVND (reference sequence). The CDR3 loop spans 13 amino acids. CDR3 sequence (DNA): TGTGCCAGTAGCCCTGGGACAGGTGGAACCATATATTTT. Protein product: CASSPGTGGTIYF.

The CDR3 DNA reads TGCGCCAGCAGTCAAGCCGGGACAGGAGATAGAGAGCAGTACTTC. Its protein is CASSQAGTGDREQYF. The chain uses TRBV23-1 and TRBJ2-7; TRBD1 aligns across 8 bases. TRBV23-1 is an open reading frame whose function is uncertain. The CDR3 is made up of 15 amino acids. The V and J ends lost 2 bases and 7 bases, in that order; junction bases with no gene match: 10.